This T cell receptor (beta chain) emerged from a study of cytomegalovirus exposure and HLA in healthy donors. V was shortened by 2 bases and J by 3 bases, with 13 bases between the two germline ends. Germline CDR1 reads MNHEY; CDR2 reads SMNVEV (reference sequence). This CDR3 has 15 residues. PCR used 60 Vbeta primers and 13 Jbeta primers. Data came from immunoSEQ multiplex PCR; TCRdb stores just in-frame clones and leaves some out. The table has roughly 150,000 clones, 82% seen once. The material sequenced was PBMCs. The chain recombines TRBV27 with TRBJ1-2; maybe TRBD1 (5 bases). This sequence originates from a girl aged 5-17 years in good health and CMV-seropositive. CDR3 amino acids: CASSLRGGSYYGYTF. As DNA, the CDR3 is TGTGCCAGCAGTTTACGGGGGGGGTCATACTATGGCTACACCTTC.